Following are 25 T cell receptor beta chains from one sample sequenced in a study of graft-versus-host responses after intestinal transplantation. These receptors are not linked to any known antigen. Method: immunoSEQ multiplex PCR; TCRdb's copy keeps in-frame clones and lacks some. The sample carries fewer than 130,000 clones, around 95% recorded once. The specimen comprised unstimulated CD8+ T cells sorted from spleen or lymph node cells, sampled before intestinal transplant. Receptors were obtained from a human donor who received an intestinal transplant.

This chain connects TRBV7-9 to TRBJ1-2, with a tentative D call TRBD1 (5 bases). This CDR3 has 15 amino acids. The germline CDR1 and CDR2 sequences are SEHNR and FQNEAQ (reference sequence). V was clipped by 5 bases and J by 3 bases, with 16 bases between them. The CDR3 region has the DNA TGTGCCAGCAGCCGGAGTGACAGTACCTACTATGGCTACACCTTC. Its protein product is CASSRSDSTYYGYTF. Based on the CDR3 plus reference TRBV7-9 and TRBJ1-2, the full variable domain is DTGVSQNPRHKITKRGQNVTFRCDPISEHNRLYWYRQTLGQGPEFLTYFQNEAQLEKSRLLSDRFSAERPKGSFSTLEIQRTEQGDSAMYLCASSRSDSTYYGYTFGSGTRLTVV.

This clone was seen a single time. V and J are TRBV19 and TRBJ2-7; weak D call: TRBD2 (6 bases). V was shortened by 5 bases and J by 4 bases, with 15 bases between the two germline ends. The CDR3 extends over 14 amino acids. Germline assignment: CDR1 LNHDA and CDR2 SQIVND (reference sequence). The CDR3, as DNA: TGTGCCAGTAGTTTTGGGACTTTATCATACGAGCAGTACTTC. Translation: CASSFGTLSYEQYF.

The CDR3 here is CASSVGGGNAKNIQYF. In DNA, the CDR3 is TGTGCCAGCAGCGTAGGAGGGGGAAACGCCAAAAACATTCAGTACTTC. The V gene is TRBV9, the J gene TRBJ2-4, with D possibly TRBD1 on 6 matching bases. This CDR3 is built from 16 residues. CDR1 SGDLS and CDR2 YYNGEE come from the germline V gene. V lost 0 bases and J lost 1, with 11 bases in between.

The J gene is TRBJ2-7, the V gene TRBV19; TRBD1 is a possible D gene (5 bases). CDR1 LNHDA and CDR2 SQIVND come from the germline V gene (reference sequence). This CDR3 is built from 14 residues. The V and J ends lost 2 bases and 2 bases respectively, with 10 bases between them. The CDR3 nucleotides read TGTGCCAGTAGTATATCCACAGGCACCTACGAGCAGTACTTC. The encoded protein is CASSISTGTYEQYF.

The chain carries TRBV27 and TRBJ1-1; possibly TRBD1 for D (5 bases). Germline-derived CDR1 and CDR2 are MNHEY and SMNVEV (reference sequence). CDR3 length: 14 amino acids. V dropped 2 bases and J dropped 0 bases, with 7 bases sitting between them. CDR3 sequence reads: CASSLGGVNTEAFF. The DNA of the CDR3 is TGTGCCAGCAGTTTAGGAGGGGTGAACACTGAAGCTTTCTTT.

The sample holds one count of this clone. This chain uses TRBV4-1 with TRBJ2-1; no clear D gene. V was cut by 3 bases and J by 2 bases, with 5 bases left in between. Looked up from germline, CDR1 is MGHRA and CDR2 is YSYEKL. The CDR3 sequence is 13 residues long. The CDR3 protein is CASSHAPYNEQFF. DNA of the CDR3: TGCGCCAGCAGCCACGCGCCCTACAATGAGCAGTTCTTC.

V is TRBV6-6 and J is TRBJ2-1; D not certain. V was pared by 7 bases and J by 9 bases, with 10 bases between. Per the germline V gene, CDR1 is MNHNY and CDR2 is SVGAGI (reference sequence). CDR3 length: 11 amino acids. DNA of the CDR3: TGTGCCAGCAACCTCTGGGGTGAGCAGTTCTTC. Its translation is CASNLWGEQFF.

This chain joins TRBV7-8 and TRBJ1-4; TRBD1 might be the D (6 bases). The CDR3 totals 15 residues. Trimming stripped 5 bases from V and 2 bases from J, with 12 bases between. Germline V lookup: CDR1 SGHVS, CDR2 FQNEAQ. CDR3 sequence reads: CASSHETGTNEKLFF. CDR3 in DNA: TGTGCCAGCAGCCATGAAACAGGGACTAATGAAAAACTGTTTTTT.

The chain uses TRBV6-1 and TRBJ1-3; D uncertain. The CDR3 runs 16 residues. Germline CDR1 is MNHNS and CDR2 is SASEGT. Deletions cut 3 bases from V and 4 bases from J, with 16 bases between. The CDR3 region has the DNA TGTGCCAGCAGTGACCCCCCCCGCTTTGTCGGAAACACCATATATTTT. This gives the protein CASSDPPRFVGNTIYF.

V is TRBV19 and J is TRBJ2-7; maybe TRBD1 (5 bases). Germline V gene lookup returns CDR1 LNHDA and CDR2 SQIVND (reference sequence). The CDR3 loop spans 14 amino acids. Trimming removed 3 bases from V and 2 bases from J, with 11 bases in between. The CDR3 nucleotides are TGTGCCAGTAGTATGCAGGGTGTCCCCTACGAGCAGTACTTC. Its protein is CASSMQGVPYEQYF.

The chain is built from TRBV4-1 and TRBJ1-1, with 10 bases that match TRBD1. This CDR3 has 15 residues. V was clipped by 2 bases and J by 5 bases; unmatched bases: 5. Per germline, CDR1 MGHRA and CDR2 YSYEKL. Here the CDR3 reads CASSQRDRGGTEAFF. In DNA form, the CDR3 reads TGCGCCAGCAGCCAACGGGACAGGGGAGGGACTGAAGCTTTCTTT.

CDR3 amino acids: CASSYSNLYLNTEAFF. The CDR3 DNA reads TGTGCCAGCAGTTACTCGAACCTCTACTTGAACACTGAAGCTTTCTTT. The chain has TRBV6-5 and TRBJ1-1, with D unresolved. This CDR3 comprises 16 residues. The germline V gene encodes CDR1 MNHEY and CDR2 SVGAGI. V was pared by 0 bases and J by 0 bases, with 11 bases between.

The CDR3 DNA is TGTGCCAGTAGTATAGCCGGACAGTACTACGAGCAGTACTTC. Its protein product is CASSIAGQYYEQYF. The chain joins TRBV19 to TRBJ2-7, with D possibly TRBD1 on 6 matching bases. This CDR3 has 14 amino acids. Germline CDR1 reads LNHDA; CDR2 reads SQIVND (reference sequence). Deletions cut 1 base from V and 3 bases from J, with 10 bases between.

The CDR3: CASSEWTGTEAFF. DNA for the CDR3: TGTGCCAGCAGTGAATGGACAGGGACTGAAGCTTTCTTT. This chain uses TRBV25-1 with TRBJ1-1, with TRBD1 matching over 8 bases. Trimming took 1 base from V and 5 from J; bases not matched to a gene: 0. The CDR3 contains 13 residues. CDR1 and CDR2 from the germline V gene are MGHDK and SYGVNS.

The chain carries TRBV5-1 and TRBJ2-1; D gene unclear. The CDR3 runs 15 residues. CDR1 is SGHRS, CDR2 YFSETQ, per germline. The V gene lost 4 bases and the J gene lost 0 bases, with 11 bases spanning the gap. In DNA form, the CDR3 reads TGCGCCAGCAGCACAGACCTTAGCTCCTACAATGAGCAGTTCTTC. This gives the protein CASSTDLSSYNEQFF.

J is TRBJ2-2 and V is TRBV6-5; D call uncertain. V lost 7 bases and J 4 bases, leaving 16 bases between the germline ends. The CDR3 has 15 residues. Germline CDR1 and CDR2: MNHEY and SVGAGI. CDR3 sequence (DNA): TGTGCCAGCACCGCCGAACCTAGTGGCACCGGGGAGCTGTTTTTT. Translation: CASTAEPSGTGELFF.

This chain uses TRBV2 with TRBJ2-3; maybe TRBD1 (5 bases). The CDR3 has 13 residues. Germline V gene data show CDR1 as SNHLY and CDR2 as FYNNEI. With 2 bases removed from V and 6 bases from J, the gap between germline ends came to 9 bases. CDR3 residues: CASSETGVDTQYF. CDR3 DNA sequence: TGTGCCAGCAGTGAAACAGGTGTGGATACGCAGTATTTT.

This chain joins TRBV19 and TRBJ2-1; possible D gene TRBD1, 7 bases. V was clipped by 3 bases and J by 4 bases, with 16 bases between them. This CDR3 is 16 amino acids long. Per the germline V gene, CDR1 is LNHDA and CDR2 is SQIVND (reference sequence). The CDR3 protein is CASSMYPQGGYNEQFF. The DNA of the CDR3 is TGTGCCAGTAGTATGTATCCCCAGGGGGGATACAATGAGCAGTTCTTC.

This chain links TRBV29-1 with TRBJ2-7, with TRBD1 as a possible D gene (6 bases). The V end was cut by 8 bases, the J end by 5 bases, with 19 bases between. There are 13 residues in the CDR3. CDR1 SQVTM and CDR2 ANQGSEA come from the germline V gene. This CDR3 reads CSLGSDSIHEQYF. In DNA, the CDR3 is TGCAGCTTGGGGTCGGACAGTATCCACGAGCAGTACTTC.

This rearrangement joins TRBV4-1 to TRBJ2-3, with a possible D match to TRBD2 (7 bases). The CDR3 spans 17 residues. V lost 5 bases and J lost 5, with 23 bases in between. The germline CDR1 and CDR2 sequences are MGHRA and YSYEKL. The CDR3 DNA reads as TGCGCCAGCAGCGCGGGTCAGGGGACCGGACTAGGAGATACGCAGTATTTT. This gives the protein CASSAGQGTGLGDTQYF.

CDR3 protein: CASSLMGEEQFF. CDR3 nucleotide sequence: TGTGCCAGCAGTTTAATGGGAGAAGAGCAGTTCTTC. This chain connects TRBV28 to TRBJ2-1; tentatively, D is TRBD2 (5 bases). Germline-derived CDR1 and CDR2 are MDHEN and SYDVKM. The CDR3 sequence is 12 residues long. V was shortened by 2 bases and J by 10 bases, with 9 bases between the two germline ends.

This chain joins TRBV28 and TRBJ1-5, with D possibly being TRBD1 (5 bases). Deletions cut 5 bases from V and 2 bases from J, with 10 bases between. Germline V gene lookup returns CDR1 MDHEN and CDR2 SYDVKM. There are 14 residues in the CDR3. The CDR3 spells CASSGTLGNQPQHF. For the CDR3, the DNA is TGTGCCAGCAGTGGGACTCTTGGCAATCAGCCCCAGCATTTT.

The V gene is TRBV5-4, the J gene TRBJ2-5; D possibly corresponds to TRBD2 (6 bases). V lost 1 base and J lost 7, with 14 bases in between. Germline CDR1 SGHNT, CDR2 YYREEE (reference sequence). This CDR3 comprises 14 residues. The CDR3 DNA reads TGTGCCAGCAGCTTGCGGGGGATTAGGGGGACCCAGTACTTC. It translates to CASSLRGIRGTQYF. Looking up the rest from reference TRBV5-4 and TRBJ2-5 gives the full variable domain: ETGVTQSPTHLIKTRGQQVTLRCSSQSGHNTVSWYQQALGQGPQFIFQYYREEENGRGNFPPRFSGLQFPNYSSELNVNALELDDSALYLCASSLRGIRGTQYFGPGTRLLVL.

J is TRBJ2-1 and V is TRBV2, with 8 positions matching TRBD2. The CDR3 has 10 amino acids. Germline V gives CDR1 SNHLY, CDR2 FYNNEI. V was clipped by 11 bases and J by 9 bases; unmatched bases: 3. The CDR3 region has the DNA TGTGCCGGGCGGGAGGCTGAGCAGTTCTTC. This translates into CAGREAEQFF.

The V call is TRBV6-6, the J call TRBJ1-5, with D perhaps matching TRBD1 (6 bases). The CDR3 sequence is 13 residues long. V gave up 10 bases and J gave up 3 bases, with 13 bases separating them. CDR1 and CDR2 from the germline V gene are MNHNY and SVGAGI (reference sequence). CDR3: CAIWDTFNQPQHF. CDR3 DNA sequence: TGTGCCATTTGGGACACCTTCAATCAGCCCCAGCATTTT.